The clone carrying this T cell receptor (beta chain) was observed many times. The data belong to a study of Graves' ophthalmopathy and Graves' hyperthyroidism. The V and J ends lost 4 bases and 5 bases respectively, with 5 bases between them. Germline V gives CDR1 MGHDK, CDR2 SYGVNS. The CDR3 length is 12 residues. TCR beta CDR3 amplification used RNA transcripts. HTBI primers served in a first-round RT-PCR, which a second-round multiplex PCR followed. TCRdb called the multiplex PCR reads again in MiXCR, with one record for every CDR3 protein. Of 660,000 or so distinct CDR3 sequences detected, about two fifths appear once; the ten largest clones hold roughly 3%. Presentation of ophthalmopathy in the donors involved moderate-to-severe activity, CAS ≥3, NOSPECS ≥4 and a duration under 3 months. Patients were left out if they had other autoimmune diseases, uncontrolled infections, pregnancy or lactation.

Sequenced sample: peripheral blood. The TCR sequence derives from an adult man with Graves' ophthalmopathy. The rearrangement joins TRBV25-1 to TRBJ2-2; D uncertain. The CDR3 DNA follows: TGTGCCAGCAGTGGCGAAACCGGGGAGCTGTTTTTT. Its protein product is CASSGETGELFF.